The clone carrying this T cell receptor beta chain has a handful of counts. The target antigen is unknown. The ends were cut back, 5 bases at V and 3 bases at J, with 18 bases in the middle. From germline, CDR1 is SGHRS and CDR2 YFSETQ. The CDR3 loop spans 15 amino acids. This sample stems from a study of cytomegalovirus exposure and HLA in healthy donors. Study-level findings and limits: When presence/absence was analysed, sequencing depth was taken to be roughly uniform across donors. More clonal expansion characterized HLA-associated TCR beta chains than equally common others in a later analysis. Per a later analysis, roughly 17,000 TCR beta sequences showed association with HLA alleles at 0.05 false discovery rate.

PCR employed 60 Vbeta and 13 Jbeta primers. The data were produced by immunoSEQ multiplex PCR, yet TCRdb's version contains in-frame clones alone and is incomplete. The sample gives 35,000 to 45,000 clones, around half of which show up once; 6.2% is in the top ten. Participants comprised healthy donors of bone marrow. Sequencing was performed on PBMCs. The clonotype originates from a woman in her thirties or forties in good health and CMV-seropositive. J is TRBJ2-7 and V is TRBV5-1; TRBD2 is a possible D gene (6 bases). CDR3 amino acids: CASRAGGRSFYEQYF. The CDR3 nucleotides read TGCGCCAGCAGGGCTGGAGGGCGATCCTTCTACGAGCAGTACTTC. Supplemented by reference TRBV5-1 and TRBJ2-7, the full variable domain reads KAGVTQTPRYLIKTRGQQVTLSCSPISGHRSVSWYQQTPGQGLQFLFEYFSETQRNKGNFPGRFSGRQFSNSRSEMNVSTLELGDSALYLCASRAGGRSFYEQYFGPGTRLTVT.